This passage covers 11 T cell receptor beta chains from one sample sequenced in a study of T cells in tuberculosis. The repertoire was sequenced with immunoSEQ multiplex PCR; TCRdb's copy has only in-frame clones and lacks some. The table includes 30,000 or so clones, roughly 96% detected once. Sequencing used PBMCs. These receptors all stem from a donor under 30 with latent tuberculosis or without tuberculosis infection.

The chain is built from TRBV29-1 and TRBJ2-1, with TRBD2 identical over 9 bases. V lost 8 bases to trimming and J lost 8 bases; unmatched junction nucleotides: 13. CDR1 and CDR2 from the germline V gene are SQVTM and ANQGSEA. The CDR3 consists of 14 residues. The CDR3 here is CSSPTSGGSDEQFF. The CDR3 DNA reads as TGCAGCTCCCCGACTAGCGGAGGCTCGGATGAGCAGTTCTTC.

Here the CDR3 reads CASSQDGEGDFF. The CDR3 region has the DNA TGTGCCAGCAGCCAAGATGGGGAGGGGGATTTCTTT. The chain couples TRBV4-2 to TRBJ1-1, with D possibly matching TRBD1 (6 bases). The CDR3 is made up of 12 amino acids. Germline-derived CDR1 and CDR2 are LGHNA and YNFKEQ. The V gene lost 0 bases and the J gene lost 13 bases, with 12 bases spanning the gap.

V and J are TRBV13 and TRBJ2-2; 9 nucleotides line up with TRBD2. The V and J ends lost 2 bases and 4 bases, in that order; junction bases with no gene match: 2. Germline V lookup: CDR1 PRHDT, CDR2 FYEKMQ (reference sequence). CDR3 length: 15 amino acids. The CDR3 here is CASSLQAGGTGELFF. CDR3 nucleotide sequence: TGTGCCAGCAGCTTACAAGCGGGGGGCACCGGGGAGCTGTTTTTT.

CDR3 sequence (DNA): TGCGCCAGCAGTGTCCTAGCGCCGGGGGAGACCCAGTACTTC. It codes for CASSVLAPGETQYF. This rearrangement joins TRBV10-2 to TRBJ2-5; TRBD2 might be the D (6 bases). V lost 4 bases to trimming and J lost 5 bases, with 14 bases between them. The germline CDR1 and CDR2 sequences are WSHSY and SAAADI. CDR3 size: 14 residues.

The J gene is TRBJ2-1, the V gene TRBV2; D call uncertain. Germline V gene lookup returns CDR1 SNHLY and CDR2 FYNNEI. The CDR3 totals 12 residues. Trimming took off 5 bases at V and 9 bases at J, with 11 bases between the two ends. In DNA form, the CDR3 reads TGTGCCAGCAGTCCCCTAGGCGGTGAGCAGTTCTTC. Its protein product is CASSPLGGEQFF.

V usage is TRBV12-5 and J usage is TRBJ2-2; 9 nucleotides match TRBD1. The CDR3 is 18 amino acids. V was clipped by 2 bases and J by 5 bases; unmatched bases: 12. The germline V gene encodes CDR1 LGHNT and CDR2 FRNRAP. CDR3 nucleotide sequence: TGTGCTAGTGGTTTGACTCCTTTTAGGACAGGGGATACCGGGGAGCTGTTTTTT. Amino acids: CASGLTPFRTGDTGELFF.

The CDR3 DNA follows: TGCGCCAGCAGCCCCCCCGTGGGAGCCTCGGGGGAGCAGTACTTC. Its translation: CASSPPVGASGEQYF. J is TRBJ2-7 and V is TRBV5-1; possibly TRBD2 for D (5 bases). CDR3 length equals 15 residues. Between the trimmed V and J ends, which lost 4 bases and 7 bases, there was a span of 21 bases. The germline gives CDR1 SGHRS, CDR2 YFSETQ.

This clone was seen a few times. The V call is TRBV7-8, the J call TRBJ2-7, with TRBD2 matching over 12 bases. There are 14 residues in the CDR3. V shed 4 bases, J shed 4 bases, and the junction held 2 bases outside the gene matches. Germline-derived CDR1 and CDR2 are SGHVS and FQNEAQ. The CDR3 sequence is CASSWGLAGYEQYF. CDR3 DNA: TGTGCCAGCAGCTGGGGACTAGCGGGTTACGAGCAGTACTTC.

The chain joins TRBV4-1 to TRBJ2-1; tentatively, D is TRBD1 (6 bases). CDR3 length: 14 residues. CDR1 and CDR2 (germline): MGHRA, YSYEKL. The V end lost 1 base, the J end lost 10 bases, and 14 bases lay between the germline ends. The chain's CDR3 is CASSQVSPGTEQFF. The DNA of the CDR3 is TGCGCCAGCAGCCAAGTGAGCCCTGGGACAGAGCAGTTCTTC.

The chain employs TRBV27 and TRBJ1-2; 9 bases align to TRBD1. The ends lost 6 bases at V and 7 bases at J; junction bases unmatched: 15. CDR3 length equals 16 residues. CDR1 MNHEY and CDR2 SMNVEV come from the germline V gene (reference sequence). The CDR3 region has the DNA TGTGCCAGCAGCCAAACCGGGACAGGGTTAGCCGGTGGCTACACCTTC. As protein: CASSQTGTGLAGGYTF.

The rearrangement links TRBV2 to TRBJ2-7; D gene uncertain. The CDR3 has 11 residues. V dropped 3 bases and J dropped 6 bases, with 6 bases sitting between them. Germline CDR1 reads SNHLY; CDR2 reads FYNNEI. This CDR3 is CASSDLSEQYF. CDR3 nucleotides: TGTGCCAGCAGTGACCTAAGCGAGCAGTACTTC.